Sequencing of this T cell receptor beta chain was carried out in a study of T cells in Graves' hyperthyroidism and ophthalmopathy. This clonotype was counted a few times. The antigen remains undetermined. What was amplified from RNA transcripts were TCR beta CDR3 regions. The TCR CDR3 first-round RT-PCR relied on the HTBI primer set. In TCRdb, the multiplex PCR reads were re-called with MiXCR into one record per CDR3 protein. The table has 400,000 to 600,000 distinct CDR3 sequences, around 21% seen once; the top ten hold less than 30%. Regarding the study as a whole: Ophthalmopathy cases were set apart from stable hyperthyroidism by a 13 V-J model.

V was clipped by 6 bases and J by 4 bases; unmatched bases: 14. The CDR3 is made up of 16 amino acids. The chain combines TRBV12-3 or TRBV12-4 with TRBJ1-2; 7 bases fit TRBD1. Sequencing was carried out using blood. The source is a man aged 18 to 29 with Graves' hyperthyroidism. The CDR3 loop reads CASSALRDSPPYGYTF. In nucleotides, the CDR3 is TGTGCCAGCAGCGCCCTCCGGGACAGCCCCCCCTATGGCTACACCTTC.